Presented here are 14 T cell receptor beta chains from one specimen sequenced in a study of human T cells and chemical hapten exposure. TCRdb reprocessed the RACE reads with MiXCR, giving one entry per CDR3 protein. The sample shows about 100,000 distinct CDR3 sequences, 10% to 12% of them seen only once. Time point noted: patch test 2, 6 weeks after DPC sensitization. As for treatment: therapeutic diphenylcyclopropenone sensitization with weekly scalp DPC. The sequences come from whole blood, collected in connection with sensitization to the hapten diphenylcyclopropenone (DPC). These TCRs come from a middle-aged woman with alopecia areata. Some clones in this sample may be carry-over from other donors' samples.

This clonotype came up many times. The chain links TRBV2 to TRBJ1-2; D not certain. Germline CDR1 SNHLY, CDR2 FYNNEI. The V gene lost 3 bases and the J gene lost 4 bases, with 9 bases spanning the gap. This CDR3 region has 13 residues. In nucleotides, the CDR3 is TGTGCCAGCAGTGAGGATAACCGCTATGGCTACACCTTC. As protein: CASSEDNRYGYTF.

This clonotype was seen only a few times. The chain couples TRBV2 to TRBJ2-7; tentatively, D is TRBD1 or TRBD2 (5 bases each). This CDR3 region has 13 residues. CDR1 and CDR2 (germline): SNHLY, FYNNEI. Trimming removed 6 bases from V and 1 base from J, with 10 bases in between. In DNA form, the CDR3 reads TGTGCCAGCAGCCGGGACCCTTCCTACGAGCAGTACTTC. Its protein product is CASSRDPSYEQYF.

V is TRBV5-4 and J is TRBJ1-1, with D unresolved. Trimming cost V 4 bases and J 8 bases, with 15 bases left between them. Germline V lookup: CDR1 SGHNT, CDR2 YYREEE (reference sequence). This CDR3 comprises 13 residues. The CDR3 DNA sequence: TGTGCCAGCAGCGGACTCGGGGAGGCCGAAGCTTTCTTT. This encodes CASSGLGEAEAFF. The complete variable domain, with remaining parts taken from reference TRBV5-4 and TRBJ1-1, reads ETGVTQSPTHLIKTRGQQVTLRCSSQSGHNTVSWYQQALGQGPQFIFQYYREEENGRGNFPPRFSGLQFPNYSSELNVNALELDDSALYLCASSGLGEAEAFFGQGTRLTVV.

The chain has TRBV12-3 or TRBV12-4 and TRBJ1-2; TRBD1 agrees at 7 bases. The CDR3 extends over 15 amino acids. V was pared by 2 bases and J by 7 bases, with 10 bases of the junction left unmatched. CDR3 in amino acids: CASSLQTGFPLGYTF. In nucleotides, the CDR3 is TGTGCCAGCAGTTTACAGACAGGGTTCCCTCTTGGCTACACCTTC.

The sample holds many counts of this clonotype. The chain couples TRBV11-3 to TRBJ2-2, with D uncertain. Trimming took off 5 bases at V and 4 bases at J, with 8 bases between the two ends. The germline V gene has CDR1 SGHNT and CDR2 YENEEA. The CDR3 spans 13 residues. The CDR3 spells CASSQSVTGELFF. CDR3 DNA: TGTGCCAGCAGCCAGAGCGTCACCGGGGAGCTGTTTTTT.

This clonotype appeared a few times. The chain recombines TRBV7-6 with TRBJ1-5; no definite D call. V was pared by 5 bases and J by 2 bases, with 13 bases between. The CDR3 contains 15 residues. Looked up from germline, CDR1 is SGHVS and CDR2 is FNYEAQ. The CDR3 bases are TGTGCCAGCAGCCTAGACACGGATGGCAATCAGCCCCAGCATTTT. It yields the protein CASSLDTDGNQPQHF.

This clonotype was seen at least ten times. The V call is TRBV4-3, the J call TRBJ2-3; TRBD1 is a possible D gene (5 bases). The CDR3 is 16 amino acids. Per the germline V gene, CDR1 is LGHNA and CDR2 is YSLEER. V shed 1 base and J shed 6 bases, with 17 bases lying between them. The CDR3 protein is CASSQAPGQGGDTQYF. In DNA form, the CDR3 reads TGCGCCAGCAGCCAAGCCCCAGGGCAGGGCGGCGATACGCAGTATTTT.

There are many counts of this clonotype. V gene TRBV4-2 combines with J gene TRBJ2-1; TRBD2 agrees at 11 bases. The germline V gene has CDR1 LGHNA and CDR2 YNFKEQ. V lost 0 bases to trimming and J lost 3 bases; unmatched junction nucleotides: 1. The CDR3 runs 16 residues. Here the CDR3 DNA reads TGTGCCAGCAGCCAAGATGGGACTAGCGGCTACAATGAGCAGTTCTTC. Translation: CASSQDGTSGYNEQFF.

The DNA of the CDR3 is TGTGCCAGCACCATTGGAGGCGCGGGAGGGGCCTACGAGCAGTACTTC. Its protein product is CASTIGGAGGAYEQYF. The V and J genes are TRBV2 and TRBJ2-7, with TRBD2 identical over 9 bases. Germline loops: CDR1 SNHLY, CDR2 FYNNEI. V lost 7 bases and J lost 2; bases outside the gene matches: 12. The CDR3 length is 16 residues.

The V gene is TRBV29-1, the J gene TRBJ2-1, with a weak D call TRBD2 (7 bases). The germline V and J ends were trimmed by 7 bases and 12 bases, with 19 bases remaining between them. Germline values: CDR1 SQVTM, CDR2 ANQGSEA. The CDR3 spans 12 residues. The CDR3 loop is CSALELGGAQFF. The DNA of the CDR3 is TGCAGCGCCCTTGAGTTGGGGGGGGCGCAGTTCTTC.

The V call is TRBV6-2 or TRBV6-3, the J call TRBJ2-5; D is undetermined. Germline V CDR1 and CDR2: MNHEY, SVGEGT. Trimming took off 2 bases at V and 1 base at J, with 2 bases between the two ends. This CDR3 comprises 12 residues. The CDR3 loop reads CASSYTQETQYF. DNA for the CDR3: TGTGCCAGCAGTTACACCCAAGAGACCCAGTACTTC.

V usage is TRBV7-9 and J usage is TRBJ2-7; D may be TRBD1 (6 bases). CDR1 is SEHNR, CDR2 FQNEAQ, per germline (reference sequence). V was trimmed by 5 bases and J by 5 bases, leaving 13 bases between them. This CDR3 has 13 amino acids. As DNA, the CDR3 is TGTGCCAGCAGCCTACCGGCAGGGGACGAGCAGTACTTC. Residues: CASSLPAGDEQYF.

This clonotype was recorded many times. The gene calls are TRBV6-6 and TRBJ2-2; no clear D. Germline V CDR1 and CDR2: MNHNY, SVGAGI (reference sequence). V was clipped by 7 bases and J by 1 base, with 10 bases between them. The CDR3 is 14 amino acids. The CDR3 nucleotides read TGTGCCAGCAAAGACGCGATGAACACCGGGGAGCTGTTTTTT. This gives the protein CASKDAMNTGELFF.

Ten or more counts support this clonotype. The CDR3 region has the DNA TGTGCCAGCAGCTTGTCAACGGGCGTCGATCAGCCCCAGCATTTT. Its translation is CASSLSTGVDQPQHF. V and J are TRBV7-9 and TRBJ1-5; D is uncertain. There are 15 residues in the CDR3. Germline lookup yields CDR1 SEHNR and CDR2 FQNEAQ (reference sequence). V lost 3 bases, J lost 5 bases, and 14 bases lay in between.